This T cell receptor beta chain was found in a study of CD8+ T cells in alopecia areata. Study background: Administration of oral tofacitinib to treated patients was at 5 to 10 mg twice daily.

Germline trimming cut 4 bases from V and 9 bases from J; bases unmatched to any gene: 13. This CDR3 is built from 16 residues. The germline CDR1 and CDR2 sequences are LNHDA and SQIVND (reference sequence). Noted treatment: oral pan-JAK inhibitor, 5-10 mg twice daily. Starting from PBMCs, sorting isolated CD4+ and CD8+ T cells. Sequencing templates came from extracted RNA that was reverse transcribed into cDNA. Here immunoSEQ multiplex PCR was the method, and the copy in TCRdb shows in-frame clones only, minus some. Of 120,000 to 150,000 clones in the sample, about 85% were seen once. Study-level points and caveats: During tofacitinib treatment, many expanded lesional clones remained in scalp and blood.

This clone was seen a few times. Its antigen is as yet unknown. This chain connects TRBV19 to TRBJ2-2; 8 nucleotides align to TRBD2. This clonotype was obtained from a human donor with alopecia areata. The sequencing here drew on CD8+ T cells sorted from blood, taken at week 4, from a patient treated with tofacitinib. The CDR3 region has the DNA TGTGCCAGTAGTAACGAGCGGGAGTATATAAACAGGGAGCTGTTTTTT. This gives the protein CASSNEREYINRELFF.